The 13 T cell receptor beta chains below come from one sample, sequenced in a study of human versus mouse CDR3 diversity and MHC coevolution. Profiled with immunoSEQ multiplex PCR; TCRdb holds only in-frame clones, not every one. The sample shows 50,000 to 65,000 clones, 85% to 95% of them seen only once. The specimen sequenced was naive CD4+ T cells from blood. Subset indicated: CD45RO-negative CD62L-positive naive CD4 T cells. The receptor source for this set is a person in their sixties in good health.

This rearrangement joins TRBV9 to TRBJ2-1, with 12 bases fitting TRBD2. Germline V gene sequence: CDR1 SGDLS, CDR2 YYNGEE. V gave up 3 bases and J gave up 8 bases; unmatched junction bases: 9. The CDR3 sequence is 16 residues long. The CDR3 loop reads CASSGGRLAGVYEQFF. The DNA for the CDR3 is TGTGCCAGCAGCGGGGGCCGACTAGCGGGAGTATATGAGCAGTTCTTC.

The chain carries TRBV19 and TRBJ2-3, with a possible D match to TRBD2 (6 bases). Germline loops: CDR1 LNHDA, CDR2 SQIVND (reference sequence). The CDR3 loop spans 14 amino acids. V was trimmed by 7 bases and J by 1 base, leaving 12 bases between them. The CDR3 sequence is CASNRPGGTDTQYF. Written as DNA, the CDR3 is TGTGCCAGTAATCGGCCGGGGGGCACAGATACGCAGTATTTT.

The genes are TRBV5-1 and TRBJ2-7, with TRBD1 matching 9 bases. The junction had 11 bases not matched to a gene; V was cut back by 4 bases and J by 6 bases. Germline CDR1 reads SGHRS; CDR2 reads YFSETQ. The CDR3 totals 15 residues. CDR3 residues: CASSRPGQGIGEQYF. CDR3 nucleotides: TGCGCCAGCAGCCGGCCGGGACAGGGAATAGGCGAGCAGTACTTC. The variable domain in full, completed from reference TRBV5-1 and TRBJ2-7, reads KAGVTQTPRYLIKTRGQQVTLSCSPISGHRSVSWYQQTPGQGLQFLFEYFSETQRNKGNFPGRFSGRQFSNSRSEMNVSTLELGDSALYLCASSRPGQGIGEQYFGPGTRLTVT.

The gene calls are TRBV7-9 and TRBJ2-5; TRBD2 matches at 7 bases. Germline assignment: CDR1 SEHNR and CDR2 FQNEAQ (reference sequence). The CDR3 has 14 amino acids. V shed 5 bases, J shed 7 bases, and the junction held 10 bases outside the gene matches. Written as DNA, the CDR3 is TGTGCCAGCAGCGATGGGGGGGAGTACCGGACCCAGTACTTC. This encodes CASSDGGEYRTQYF.

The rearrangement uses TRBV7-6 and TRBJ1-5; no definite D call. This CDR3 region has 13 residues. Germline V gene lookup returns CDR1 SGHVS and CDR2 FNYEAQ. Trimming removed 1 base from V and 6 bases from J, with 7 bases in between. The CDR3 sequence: CASSLGRSQPQHF. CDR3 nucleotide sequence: TGTGCCAGCAGCTTAGGACGGAGTCAGCCCCAGCATTTT.

CDR3 residues: CASSLVLAGTTDTQYF. The CDR3 DNA reads as TGCGCCAGCAGCTTGGTCCTAGCGGGAACCACAGATACGCAGTATTTT. This rearrangement joins TRBV5-1 to TRBJ2-3; 9 nucleotides line up with TRBD2. The junction had 4 bases not matched to a gene; V was cut back by 0 bases and J by 2 bases. The CDR3 runs to 16 residues. Germline values: CDR1 SGHRS, CDR2 YFSETQ.

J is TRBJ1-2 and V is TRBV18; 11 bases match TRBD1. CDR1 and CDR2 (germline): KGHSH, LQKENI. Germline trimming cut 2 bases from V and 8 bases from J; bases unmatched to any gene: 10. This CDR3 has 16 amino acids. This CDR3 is CASSPGARTGGLGYTF. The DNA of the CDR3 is TGTGCCAGCTCACCAGGGGCGAGGACAGGGGGCTTGGGCTACACCTTC. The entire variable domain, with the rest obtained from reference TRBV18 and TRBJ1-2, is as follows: NAGVMQNPRHLVRRRGQEARLRCSPMKGHSHVYWYRQLPEEGLKFMVYLQKENIIDESGMPKERFSAEFPKEGPSILRIQQVVRGDSAAYFCASSPGARTGGLGYTFGSGTRLTVV.

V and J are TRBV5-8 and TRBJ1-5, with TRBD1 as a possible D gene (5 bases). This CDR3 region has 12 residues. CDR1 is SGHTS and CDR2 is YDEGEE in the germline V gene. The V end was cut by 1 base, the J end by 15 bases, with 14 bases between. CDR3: CASSLQGVLRHF. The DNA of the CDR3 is TGTGCCAGCAGCTTGCAAGGGGTTCTCAGGCATTTT.

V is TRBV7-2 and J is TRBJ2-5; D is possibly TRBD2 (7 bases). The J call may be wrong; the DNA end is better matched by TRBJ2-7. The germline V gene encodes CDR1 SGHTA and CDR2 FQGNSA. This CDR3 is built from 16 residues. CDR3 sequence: CASSLGGGGISYEQYF. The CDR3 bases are TGTGCCAGCAGCTTAGGGGGGGGCGGAATCTCCTACGAGCAGTACTTC.

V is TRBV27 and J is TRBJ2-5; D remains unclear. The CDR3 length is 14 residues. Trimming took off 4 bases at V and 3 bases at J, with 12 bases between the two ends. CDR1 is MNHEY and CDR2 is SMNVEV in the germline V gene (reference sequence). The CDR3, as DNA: TGTGCCAGCAGTTCGGAACAGTTGGAAGAGACCCAGTACTTC. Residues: CASSSEQLEETQYF.

This CDR3 reads CASSSRDYEQYF. The CDR3 nucleotides read TGCGCCAGCAGCTCCAGGGACTACGAGCAGTACTTC. The chain joins TRBV5-1 to TRBJ2-7; a weak D match, TRBD1 (5 bases). V was shortened by 3 bases and J by 3 bases, with 7 bases between the two germline ends. Germline CDR1 and CDR2: SGHRS and YFSETQ. The CDR3 length is 12 residues.

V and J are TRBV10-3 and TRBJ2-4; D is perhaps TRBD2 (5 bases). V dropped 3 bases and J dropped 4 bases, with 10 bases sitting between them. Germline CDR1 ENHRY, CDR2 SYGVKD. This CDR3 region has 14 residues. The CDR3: CAISDPRGKNIQYF. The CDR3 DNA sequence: TGTGCCATCAGTGATCCCCGCGGGAAAAACATTCAGTACTTC.

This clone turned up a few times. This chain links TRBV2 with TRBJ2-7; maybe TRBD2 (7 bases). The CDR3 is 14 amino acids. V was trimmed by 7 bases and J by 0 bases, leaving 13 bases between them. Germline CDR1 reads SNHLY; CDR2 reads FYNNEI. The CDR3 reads CASTRGAPSYEQYF. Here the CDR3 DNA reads TGTGCCAGCACTCGGGGGGCTCCCTCCTACGAGCAGTACTTC.